This T cell receptor beta chain originates from a study of blood T cells in healthy people across ages. Whole-study context: Researchers report that template switching captured about one barcoded beta molecule per two T cells.

A second PCR, run for roughly 7 to 11 cycles, used a sample-barcoded 5' primer plus a J-beta primer mix. One entry per CDR3 protein, called by TCRdb with MiXCR from the 5' RACE reads. This table holds about 1,600,000 distinct CDR3 sequences, 42% found once. This clonotype was found a few times. The CDR3 contains 15 residues. J gave up 10 bases and V 5 bases, and 9 bases lay outside the gene matches. Germline lookup yields CDR1 SGHVS and CDR2 FQNEAQ. The sequencing input was blood. This TCR was recovered from a young woman in good health. V is TRBV7-8 and J is TRBJ2-1; 12 nucleotides match TRBD2. CDR3 residues: CASSASGRARLEQFF. The CDR3 nucleotides read TGTGCCAGCAGCGCTAGCGGGAGGGCCCGTTTGGAGCAGTTCTTC.